The present T cell receptor beta chain was sequenced within a study of blood T cell repertoires in COVID-19. The length of the CDR3 is 13 residues. The V gene's germline CDR1 is SGHTA and CDR2 FQGNSA. Between the trimmed V and J ends, which lost 10 bases and 3 bases, there was a span of 16 bases. TCRdb's copy holds only in-frame clones and misses some; the assay was immunoSEQ multiplex PCR. The sample records around 300,000 clones, 90% being singletons. The sample consisted of PBMCs or T cells enriched from blood (not recorded which). This TCR derives from a woman aged 18-30 years with acute COVID-19. The rearrangement links TRBV7-2 to TRBJ2-7, with a tentative D call TRBD2 (6 bases). The CDR3 nucleotides read TGTGCCACGGAGGGAACCAGTAACTACGAGCAGTACTTC. This translates into CATEGTSNYEQYF.